The TCR beta chain under discussion was sequenced for a study of blood T cell repertoires in COVID-19. For the study at large: Some COVID-19 samples were acute and others convalescent; all came from the United States, Italy and Spain. T cells, B-cell-depleted T cells, or PBMCs provided the cDNA or gDNA that served as material.

Authors' analysis steps: Estimation of nucleated cell counts was performed using reference gene primer amplification. This table comes from immunoSEQ multiplex PCR, and its TCRdb copy is limited to in-frame clones, with some not included. V, J and clone size were drawn from that table, and D and trimming were deduced from the DNA. In the table there are 70,000 to 100,000 clones, approximately 90% of which are singletons. Sequenced sample: peripheral blood. This sequence originates from a man between 60 and 75 years old with acute or convalescent COVID-19.

DNA for the CDR3: TGTGCCAGCAGCTTAGAGGGACAGTCATTCGAAAAACTGTTTTTT. This sequence encodes CASSLEGQSFEKLFF. V and J are TRBV7-2 and TRBJ1-4; 7 bases match TRBD1. The germline CDR1 and CDR2 sequences are SGHTA and FQGNSA. There are 15 residues in the CDR3. V shed 1 base and J 8 bases; nucleotides not matched to a gene: 7.